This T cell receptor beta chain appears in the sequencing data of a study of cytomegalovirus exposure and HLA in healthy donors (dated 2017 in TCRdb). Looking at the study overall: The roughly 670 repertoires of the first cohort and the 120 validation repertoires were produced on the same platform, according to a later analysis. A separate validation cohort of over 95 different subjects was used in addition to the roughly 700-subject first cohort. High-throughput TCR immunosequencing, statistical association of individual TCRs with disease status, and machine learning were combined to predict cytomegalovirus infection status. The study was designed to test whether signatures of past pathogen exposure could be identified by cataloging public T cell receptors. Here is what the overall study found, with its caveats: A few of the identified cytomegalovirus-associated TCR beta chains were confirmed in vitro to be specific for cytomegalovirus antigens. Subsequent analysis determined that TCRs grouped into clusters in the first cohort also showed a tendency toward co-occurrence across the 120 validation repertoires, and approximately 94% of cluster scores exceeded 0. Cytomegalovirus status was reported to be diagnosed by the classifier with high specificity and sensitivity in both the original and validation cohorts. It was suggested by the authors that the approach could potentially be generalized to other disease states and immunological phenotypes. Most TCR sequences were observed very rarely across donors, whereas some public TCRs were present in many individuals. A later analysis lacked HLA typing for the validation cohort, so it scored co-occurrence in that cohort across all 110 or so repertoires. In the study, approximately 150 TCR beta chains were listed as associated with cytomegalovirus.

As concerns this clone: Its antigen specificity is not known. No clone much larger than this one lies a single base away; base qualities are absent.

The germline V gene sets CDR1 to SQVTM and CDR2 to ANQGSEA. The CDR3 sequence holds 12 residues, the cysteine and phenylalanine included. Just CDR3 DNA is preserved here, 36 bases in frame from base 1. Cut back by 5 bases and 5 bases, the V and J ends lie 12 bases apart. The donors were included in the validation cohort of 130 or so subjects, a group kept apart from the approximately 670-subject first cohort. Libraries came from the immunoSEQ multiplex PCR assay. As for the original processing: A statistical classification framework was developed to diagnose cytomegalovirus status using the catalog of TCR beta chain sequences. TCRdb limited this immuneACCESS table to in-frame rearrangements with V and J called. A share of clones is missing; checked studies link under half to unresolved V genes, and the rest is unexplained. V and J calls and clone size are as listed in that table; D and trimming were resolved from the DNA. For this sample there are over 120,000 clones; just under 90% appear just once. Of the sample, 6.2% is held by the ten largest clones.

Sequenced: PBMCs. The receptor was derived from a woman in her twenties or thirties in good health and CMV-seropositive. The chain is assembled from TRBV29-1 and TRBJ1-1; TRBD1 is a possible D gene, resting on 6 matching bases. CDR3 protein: CSVLSQGTEAFF. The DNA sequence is TGCAGCGTTTTATCACAGGGAACTGAAGCTTTCTTT.